These T cell receptor beta chains were read from a single sample in a study of T cells after yellow fever vaccination. TCRdb used MiXCR to reprocess the 5' RACE reads, holding one entry per CDR3 protein. The data show 510,000 or so distinct CDR3 sequences, around 21% seen once. Sequences were derived from PBMCs, sampled 15 days after the yellow fever booster vaccination. Source of these receptors: a young man who received the YFV17D yellow fever vaccine. The CDR3 runs from the conserved cysteine through the conserved F or W. D genes are given only for firm matches. Only some rows state a clone size, as once, few, many or a class for expanded clones.

d_call j_call v_call clone_size cdr3_nt cdr3_aa
- TRBJ2-1 TRBV6-1 few TGTGCCAGCACCAGGGTCCTGACAAAGGGTTACAATGAGCAGTTCTTC CASTRVLTKGYNEQFF
- TRBJ1-1 TRBV7-2 - TGTGCCAGCAGCCGACGAGTGCGGGTGAACACTGAAGCTTTCTTT CASSRRVRVNTEAFF
- TRBJ2-5 TRBV15 - TGTGCCACCAGCAGAGTACATCAAACAGAGACCCAGTACTTC CATSRVHQTETQYF
- TRBJ1-2 TRBV5-1 few TGCGCCAGCCGCCGGGACCAAGGCTACACCTTC CASRRDQGYTF
TRBD1 TRBJ2-3 TRBV4-3 - TGCGCCAGCAGCCAAGACAGGGGGAACACAGATACGCAGTATTTT CASSQDRGNTDTQYF
TRBD1 TRBJ2-4 TRBV20-1 few TGCAGTGCTAGAGAGAGTGGACAGGCGCTAGCCAAAAACATTCAGTACTTC CSARESGQALAKNIQYF
- TRBJ2-7 TRBV20-1 few TGCAGTGCCGCGGGGACGACCTACGAGCAGTACTTC CSAAGTTYEQYF
TRBD2 TRBJ2-1 TRBV29-1 - TGCAGCGTGGCGCTAGCGGATGAGCAGTTCTTC CSVALADEQFF
TRBD1 TRBJ2-7 TRBV11-3 many TGTGCCAGCAGCAGGGGGCTCTCCTACGAGCAGTACTTC CASSRGLSYEQYF
TRBD2 TRBJ2-7 TRBV4-1 - TGCGCCAGCAGCCAAGATCAGCGGGAGCACGACGAGCAGTACTTC CASSQDQREHDEQYF
TRBD2 TRBJ2-5 TRBV29-1 - TGCAGCGTTGGACTAGCGGGAGGCGAGACCCAGTACTTC CSVGLAGGETQYF
TRBD1 TRBJ2-7 TRBV5-1 few TGCGCCAGCAGCTTGGGACAGGGGTACGACGAGCAGTACTTC CASSLGQGYDEQYF
- TRBJ2-1 TRBV11-2 few TGTGCCAGCAGCCTAACTAGTGGAAAAAATGAGCAGTTCTTC CASSLTSGKNEQFF
- TRBJ2-2 TRBV5-6 - TGTGCCAGCAGCTTACGTTCTAGCTCAGCGAACACCGAGGAGCTGTTTTTT CASSLRSSSANTEELFF
- TRBJ1-2 TRBV6-5 few TGTGCCAGCGGGGAGGACTTGAGCTACACCTTC CASGEDLSYTF
- TRBJ1-1 TRBV7-8 few TGTGCCAGCAGCCCCGACCGGGTCGGAAACACTGAAGCTTTCTTT CASSPDRVGNTEAFF
- TRBJ2-3 TRBV5-5 few TGTGCCAGCAGCTTGCTTGACCCTCGGGATACGCAGTATTTT CASSLLDPRDTQYF
- TRBJ2-7 TRBV6-2/TRBV6-3 few TGTGCCAGCAGTTATCGTCGGAGTCCAAAAACTTCCGAGCAGTACTTC CASSYRRSPKTSEQYF
- TRBJ2-3 TRBV7-2 few TGTGCCAGCAGCGCCGTTGGGATAGGTACGCAGTATTTT CASSAVGIGTQYF
- TRBJ1-2 TRBV9 - TGTGCCAGCAGCGCCAGGGGAGGCGGCTACACCTTC CASSARGGGYTF
TRBD2 TRBJ2-2 TRBV12-3/TRBV12-4 - TGTGCCAGCAGTTTAGCGCTACTAGCGGGCGGGGAGCTGTTTTTT CASSLALLAGGELFF
- TRBJ1-1 TRBV20-1 - TGCAGTGCTAGGGACCTTACGGGGAACACTGAAGCTTTCTTT CSARDLTGNTEAFF
TRBD2 TRBJ2-1 TRBV28 few TGTGCCAGCAGTTTATACCCCGTAGGGGTGGGGGCTAGCGGGAGATACAATGAGCAGTTCTTC CASSLYPVGVGASGRYNEQFF
- TRBJ1-1 TRBV30 few TGTGCCTGGAGCCTAACCCGTTATCGGACGGGGAACACTGAAGCTTTCTTT CAWSLTRYRTGNTEAFF
- TRBJ1-4 TRBV19 - TGTGCCAGTAGACAGCGGACTAATGAAAAACTGTTTTTT CASRQRTNEKLFF
- TRBJ2-7 TRBV12-3/TRBV12-4 few TGTGCCAGCAGTTTCGGTGTAACCTACGAGCAGTACTTC CASSFGVTYEQYF
TRBD1 TRBJ2-7 TRBV29-1 once TGCAGCGTGGCTACGACAGGGGTGAACGAGCAGTACTTC CSVATTGVNEQYF
- TRBJ2-5 TRBV5-5 many TGTGCCAGCAGCTTGTCCGGTTTCCAAGAGACCCAGTACTTC CASSLSGFQETQYF
- TRBJ2-5 TRBV7-8 few TGTGCCAGCAGCAGATACGGGGTGGTCCAAGAGACCCAGTACTTC CASSRYGVVQETQYF
TRBD2 TRBJ2-7 TRBV5-1 - TGCGCCAGCAGCTTGGCGGGAGGCCACTCCTACGAGCAGTACTTC CASSLAGGHSYEQYF
- TRBJ2-5 TRBV29-1 few TGCAGCGTTAAGTCGGAGACCCAGTACTTC CSVKSETQYF
- TRBJ2-7 TRBV6-1 few TGTGCCAGCAGCGACGTAGGCACCCCCCCCTACGAGCAGTACTTC CASSDVGTPPYEQYF
TRBD2 TRBJ2-1 TRBV4-1 once TGCGCCAGCAGCATTCGATCTAGCGGGATCTTAGGTGAGCAGTTCTTC CASSIRSSGILGEQFF
- TRBJ1-1 TRBV30 - TGTGCCTGGAGTGGAGGCAGCTACACTGAAGCTTTCTTT CAWSGGSYTEAFF
TRBD2 TRBJ2-7 TRBV12-3/TRBV12-4 - TGTGCCAGCAGTCCTTTGGGACTAGCGGGAGCGGGTGAGCAGTACTTC CASSPLGLAGAGEQYF
- TRBJ2-3 TRBV5-1 - TGCGCCAGCAGCTCGGATAACAGGGAGGTCACAGATACGCAGTATTTT CASSSDNREVTDTQYF
TRBD2 TRBJ2-5 TRBV20-1 few TGCAGTGCTAGACACGCGGGGGGCAGAGAGACCCAGTACTTC CSARHAGGRETQYF
- TRBJ2-6 TRBV27 few TGTGCCAGCAGTTCGCAGGGGCTTGGGGCCAACGTCCTGACTTTC CASSSQGLGANVLTF
- TRBJ2-1 TRBV18 - TGTGCCAGCTCACCATCCCTACAGGGCTCGTTCTACAATGAGCAGTTCTTC CASSPSLQGSFYNEQFF
- TRBJ2-7 TRBV7-6 few TGTGCCAGCAGCTTAGGCAAAACAGGGGAGGGTTACGAGCAGTACTTC CASSLGKTGEGYEQYF
- TRBJ1-2 TRBV24-1 few TGTGCCACCAGTGACCGGACAGCCGACTATGGCTACACCTTC CATSDRTADYGYTF
- TRBJ2-1 TRBV20-1 few TGCAGTGCTAACATGGGGACCCGGTGGGGCAATGAGCAGTTCTTC CSANMGTRWGNEQFF